The 20 T cell receptor beta chains given below trace back to one sample, sequenced in a study of graft-versus-host responses after intestinal transplantation. Repertoires were generated with immunoSEQ multiplex PCR, while TCRdb's copy carries only in-frame clones and drops some. This table holds approximately 130,000 clones, roughly 92% found once. For these receptors, no antigen is known. The specimen comprised unstimulated CD4+ T cells sorted from spleen or lymph node cells, sampled before intestinal transplant. These receptors were collected from a human donor who received an intestinal transplant.

With respect to this clone: Other nucleotide sequences from this sample produce the same CDR3. This sequence joins TRBV5-4 and TRBJ2-1; 8 bases fit TRBD2. CDR1 is SGHNT and CDR2 is YYREEE in the germline V gene (reference sequence). The CDR3 is made up of 15 amino acids. V dropped 4 bases and J dropped 1; count of bases not matched to a gene: 4. The CDR3 here is CASSPTSGSYNEQFF. CDR3 coding DNA: TGTGCCAGCAGCCCTACTAGCGGTTCCTACAATGAGCAGTTCTTC.

This chain connects TRBV10-3 to TRBJ2-3; TRBD2 matches 13 bases. CDR1 is ENHRY, CDR2 SYGVKD, per germline. CDR3 size: 17 residues. The trim removed 2 bases at V and 4 bases at J, leaving 6 bases unmatched. The DNA for the CDR3 is TGTGCCATCAGTGAGATTTCCGGGACTAGCGGGGCAGATACGCAGTATTTT. It yields the protein CAISEISGTSGADTQYF.

The chain is built from TRBV18 and TRBJ2-7; TRBD2 agrees at 8 bases. The CDR3 runs 15 residues. V was pared by 0 bases and J by 4 bases, with 5 bases of the junction left unmatched. The germline V gene has CDR1 KGHSH and CDR2 LQKENI. The CDR3 loop reads CASSPPRGAGYEQYF. As DNA, the CDR3 is TGTGCCAGCTCACCACCGCGGGGGGCGGGATACGAGCAGTACTTC.

V and J are TRBV5-4 and TRBJ1-3; unclear D gene. The CDR3 extends over 14 amino acids. The V and J ends lost 3 bases and 0 bases respectively, with 7 bases between them. Per the germline V gene, CDR1 is SGHNT and CDR2 is YYREEE (reference sequence). CDR3 sequence (DNA): TGTGCCAGCAGCTCCCGGATCTCTGGAAACACCATATATTTT. Translated, it gives CASSSRISGNTIYF.

The CDR3 sequence: CASSPRDTQYF. CDR3 DNA sequence: TGTGCCAGCTCACCAAGAGATACGCAGTATTTT. V gene TRBV18 combines with J gene TRBJ2-3; no clear D. The CDR3 extends over 11 amino acids. CDR1 and CDR2 from the germline V gene are KGHSH and LQKENI. The ends were cut back, 2 bases at V and 5 bases at J, with 2 bases in the middle.

The V gene is TRBV6-1, the J gene TRBJ1-5; 7 nucleotides agree with TRBD1. After removal of 10 bases from V and 9 bases from J, the junction contained 9 bases not matched to a gene. Germline CDR1 is MNHNS and CDR2 is SASEGT. CDR3 length: 12 amino acids. Here the CDR3 reads CATAVNRGPQHF. The CDR3 nucleotides are TGTGCCACCGCTGTTAACAGGGGGCCCCAGCATTTT.

V gene TRBV18 combines with J gene TRBJ2-7, with D unclear. This CDR3 region has 13 residues. V was shortened by 3 bases and J by 6 bases, with 12 bases between the two germline ends. Germline V gene data show CDR1 as KGHSH and CDR2 as LQKENI. CDR3 DNA: TGTGCCAGCTCACCGGGCAATACTCGCGAGCAGTACTTC. The encoded protein is CASSPGNTREQYF.

CDR3: CASSQELSTDTQYF. The CDR3 bases are TGTGCCAGCAGCCAAGAATTGAGCACAGATACGCAGTATTTT. The chain couples TRBV4-2 to TRBJ2-3; D call uncertain. Germline CDR1 reads LGHNA; CDR2 reads YNFKEQ. V lost 0 bases and J lost 0, with 4 bases in between. The CDR3 consists of 14 residues.

In its sample, this clone was seen a few times. The chain combines TRBV5-4 with TRBJ1-3, with D uncertain. Germline CDR1 and CDR2: SGHNT and YYREEE (reference sequence). The V gene lost 9 bases and the J gene lost 0 bases, with 13 bases spanning the gap. The CDR3 is 14 residues long. The CDR3 here is CATSTDLSGNTIYF. CDR3 nucleotides: TGTGCCACCTCGACGGACCTCTCTGGAAACACCATATATTTT.

This chain uses TRBV4-2 with TRBJ2-7; 9 bases line up with TRBD1. CDR1 and CDR2 from the germline V gene are LGHNA and YNFKEQ. The J segment lost 5 bases and the V segment lost 4 bases, leaving 12 bases of the junction unmatched. The CDR3 runs 16 residues. CDR3 nucleotides: TGTGCCAGCAGCCGCGACCCTTTGGACAGGGGCCACGAGCAGTACTTC. Protein product: CASSRDPLDRGHEQYF.

The chain uses TRBV7-7 and TRBJ1-2, with D uncertain. CDR1 is SSHAT and CDR2 is FNYEAQ in the germline V gene (reference sequence). The V end was cut by 6 bases, the J end by 3 bases, with 11 bases between. The CDR3 is 13 amino acids. CDR3 sequence: CASRGGQDYGYTF. In nucleotides, the CDR3 is TGTGCCAGCAGAGGAGGCCAGGACTATGGCTACACCTTC.

V usage is TRBV29-1 and J usage is TRBJ1-2; 7 nucleotides match TRBD1. CDR1 and CDR2 from the germline V gene are SQVTM and ANQGSEA. J gave up 8 bases and V 5 bases, and 5 bases lay outside the gene matches. This CDR3 has 11 amino acids. Here the CDR3 reads CSVTGVGGYTF. CDR3 coding DNA: TGCAGCGTTACAGGGGTAGGAGGCTACACCTTC.

The chain recombines TRBV7-6 with TRBJ2-1; TRBD2 agrees at 9 bases. Germline V gives CDR1 SGHVS, CDR2 FNYEAQ. The CDR3 totals 17 residues. Losses at the gene ends were 1 base for V and 3 bases for J; bases not matched to a gene: 7. CDR3 region: CASSLGLRGGLYNEQFF. In nucleotides, the CDR3 is TGTGCCAGCAGCTTAGGATTGCGGGGGGGTCTCTACAATGAGCAGTTCTTC.

Concerning this clone itself: Other DNA sequences from this sample encode an identical CDR3 as well. J is TRBJ1-1 and V is TRBV5-1; no reliable D call. CDR1 and CDR2 from the germline V gene are SGHRS and YFSETQ. The CDR3 extends over 12 amino acids. The ends were cut back, 0 bases at V and 5 bases at J, with 5 bases in the middle. The CDR3, as DNA: TGCGCCAGCAGCTTGGAGGGTACTGAAGCTTTCTTT. It translates to CASSLEGTEAFF.

The gene calls are TRBV18 and TRBJ1-4; no clear D. Germline V gene lookup returns CDR1 KGHSH and CDR2 LQKENI. The V end was cut by 3 bases, the J end by 7 bases, with 6 bases between. The CDR3 runs to 12 residues. CDR3 region: CASSPLGEKLFF. CDR3 DNA sequence: TGTGCCAGCTCACCCCTGGGTGAAAAACTGTTTTTT.

This CDR3 reads CASSEGSDYGYTF. CDR3 bases: TGTGCCAGCAGTGAGGGCAGTGACTATGGCTACACCTTC. This rearrangement joins TRBV2 to TRBJ1-2; D not resolved. The V gene's germline CDR1 is SNHLY and CDR2 FYNNEI. Deletions cut 3 bases from V and 3 bases from J, with 8 bases between. CDR3 length: 13 amino acids.

This clone was recorded once. The gene calls are TRBV18 and TRBJ1-6; TRBD1 agrees at 8 bases. The junction had 5 bases not matched to a gene; V was cut back by 3 bases and J by 13 bases. Germline CDR1 KGHSH, CDR2 LQKENI. This CDR3 region has 13 residues. CDR3 coding DNA: TGTGCCAGCTCACCGACAGGGGAAAAGCCCCTCCACTTT. This translates into CASSPTGEKPLHF.

The V gene is TRBV5-4, the J gene TRBJ2-7; maybe TRBD2 (6 bases). CDR3 length equals 15 residues. The V gene lost 1 base and the J gene lost 2 bases, with 13 bases spanning the gap. Germline V lookup: CDR1 SGHNT, CDR2 YYREEE (reference sequence). CDR3 region: CASSLSASEAYEQYF. CDR3 nucleotide sequence: TGTGCCAGCAGCTTGAGCGCTAGCGAGGCCTACGAGCAGTACTTC.

The chain has TRBV28 and TRBJ2-7, with D unclear. Germline V gene lookup returns CDR1 MDHEN and CDR2 SYDVKM. V was pared by 1 base and J by 5 bases, with 12 bases between. The CDR3 consists of 14 residues. DNA of the CDR3: TGTGCCAGCAGTTTATCCCCCAGTGGAAACGAGCAGTACTTC. Amino acids: CASSLSPSGNEQYF.

The sample holds one count of this clone. The chain carries TRBV5-4 and TRBJ2-5; 8 bases line up with TRBD2. CDR1 is SGHNT and CDR2 is YYREEE in the germline V gene (reference sequence). This CDR3 contains 14 residues. V was pared by 3 bases and J by 5 bases, with 6 bases of the junction left unmatched. The CDR3 sequence is CASSYRGGDETQYF. CDR3 nucleotides: TGTGCCAGCAGCTACCGGGGGGGCGATGAGACCCAGTACTTC.